Following are 5 T cell receptor beta chains from one sample sequenced in a study of T cell responses to AZD1222 COVID-19 vaccine. The data were produced by immunoSEQ multiplex PCR, yet TCRdb's version contains in-frame clones alone and is incomplete. Of around 100,000 clones detected, about nine tenths appear once; the ten largest clones hold around 2%. Sequencing was performed on peripheral blood, taken on day 0 of AZD1222 vaccination. The receptors shown here come from an adult in good health.

The chain couples TRBV30 to TRBJ1-1; D is perhaps TRBD1 (6 bases). CDR3 length equals 12 residues. The V gene lost 2 bases and the J gene lost 11 bases, with 15 bases spanning the gap. Germline V CDR1 and CDR2: GTSNPN, SVGIG (reference sequence). The CDR3, as DNA: TGTGCCTGGAGTACGGTCCCAGGGGTCGCTTTCTTT. It yields the protein CAWSTVPGVAFF. The entire variable domain, with the rest obtained from reference TRBV30 and TRBJ1-1, is as follows: SQTIHQWPATLVQPVGSPLSLECTVEGTSNPNLYWYRQAAGRGLQLLFYSVGIGQISSEVPQNLSASRPQDRQFILSSKKLLLSDSGFYLCAWSTVPGVAFFGQGTRLTVV.

The CDR3 DNA reads TGTGCCGCCGACAGGGAGACTGGTACACCCCTCCACTTT. It specifies CAADRETGTPLHF. The rearrangement uses TRBV30 and TRBJ1-6, with TRBD1 matching over 7 bases. Germline V CDR1 and CDR2: GTSNPN, SVGIG (reference sequence). The CDR3 spans 13 residues. V was pared by 8 bases and J by 11 bases, with 12 bases of the junction left unmatched.

This chain joins TRBV12-3 or TRBV12-4 and TRBJ1-5; D is unresolved. Trimming took off 6 bases at V and 1 base at J, with 4 bases between the two ends. The CDR3 runs to 12 residues. For the CDR3, the DNA is TGTGCCAGCAGACAGAGCAATCAGCCCCAGCATTTT. This translates into CASRQSNQPQHF.

The chain combines TRBV19 with TRBJ2-7; D is ambiguous. This CDR3 is 14 amino acids long. Germline V lookup: CDR1 LNHDA, CDR2 SQIVND (reference sequence). V gave up 4 bases and J gave up 0 bases, with 10 bases separating them. Here the CDR3 DNA reads TGTGCCAGTAGTACGCCCGGGCACTCCTACGAGCAGTACTTC. It codes for CASSTPGHSYEQYF.

The chain joins TRBV11-3 to TRBJ1-4; D ambiguous. CDR1 SGHNT and CDR2 YENEEA come from the germline V gene. The ends were cut back, 1 base at V and 7 bases at J, with 1 base in the middle. The CDR3 extends over 11 amino acids. The CDR3 spells CASSLGEKLFF. The DNA for the CDR3 is TGTGCCAGCAGCTTAGGTGAAAAACTGTTTTTT.